The sequence of this TCR beta chain was determined in a study of blood T cell repertoires in COVID-19. Study summary: Researchers got acute and convalescent COVID-19 samples from the United States, Italy and Spain.

This CDR3 is 16 amino acids long. J gave up 6 bases and V 5 bases, and 12 bases lay outside the gene matches. Germline assignment: CDR1 SGHVS and CDR2 FQNEAQ. Authors' analysis steps: Estimation of nucleated cell counts relied on the amplification of reference gene primers. Sequencing was performed with immunoSEQ multiplex PCR; in TCRdb, only in-frame clones are kept and a portion is missing. The V and J calls and the clone size are those of that table, but D and trimming were determined from the DNA. The table lists approximately 220,000 clones, more than 85% of them singletons. This receptor was identified in a man between 60 and 75 years old with acute or convalescent COVID-19. The sequenced material came from peripheral blood. V is TRBV7-8 and J is TRBJ1-5, with 8 positions matching TRBD1. The CDR3 sequence: CASSAGGQGASQPQHF. DNA for the CDR3: TGTGCCAGCAGCGCTGGGGGTCAGGGGGCGAGTCAGCCCCAGCATTTT. The entire variable domain, with the rest obtained from reference TRBV7-8 and TRBJ1-5, is as follows: GAGVSQSPRYKVAKRGQDVALRCDPISGHVSLFWYQQALGQGPEFLTYFQNEAQLDKSGLPSDRFFAERPEGSVSTLKIQRTQQEDSAVYLCASSAGGQGASQPQHFGDGTRLSIL.